Below are 2 T cell receptor beta chains sequenced from a single sample in a study of shared clonotypes between healthy human individuals. Sequencing was performed with immunoSEQ multiplex PCR; in TCRdb, only in-frame clones are kept and a portion is missing. This repertoire shows about 2.3 million clones, roughly 92% found once; its top ten account for around 0.35%. The source material was naive CD4+ T cells from PBMCs. Sample subset: CD45RA+ positively selected. The receptors come from a man aged 18 to 30 in good health. Some clones in this sample may be carry-over from other donors' samples.

This clone was picked up one time. The genes are TRBV28 and TRBJ1-2; no clear D gene. Germline CDR1 reads MDHEN; CDR2 reads SYDVKM. Trimming pared 3 bases from V and 4 bases from J, leaving 12 bases between. This CDR3 is 14 amino acids long. The CDR3 sequence: CASSLSRVGYGYTF. The CDR3 DNA reads TGTGCCAGCAGTTTGAGTAGGGTTGGCTATGGCTACACCTTC.

V is TRBV5-1 and J is TRBJ2-5; TRBD1 agrees at 9 bases. The CDR3 sequence is 15 residues long. V shed 2 bases, J shed 5 bases, and the junction held 7 bases outside the gene matches. CDR1 and CDR2 (germline): SGHRS, YFSETQ. The chain's CDR3 is CASSFGTGLFETQYF. CDR3 bases: TGCGCCAGCAGCTTCGGGACAGGGCTTTTTGAGACCCAGTACTTC.